These 20 T cell receptor beta chains share one sample of origin, sequenced in a study of blood T cells in healthy people across ages. With a J-beta primer mix and a sample-barcoded 5' primer, a second PCR ran about 7 to 11 cycles. TCRdb processed the 5' RACE reads anew with MiXCR; each CDR3 protein has one entry. The table includes about 1.8 million distinct CDR3 sequences, about 50% detected once. Sequenced: blood. The receptors here all came from a woman aged 40 to 49 in good health.

The gene calls are TRBV7-2 and TRBJ2-1, with 12 nucleotides matching TRBD2. Germline V CDR1 and CDR2: SGHTA, FQGNSA. The CDR3 has 17 residues. Trimming took 1 base from V and 6 from J; bases not matched to a gene: 7. The CDR3, as DNA: TGTGCCAGCAGCTTAGGAAAGCTAGCGGGGGGGGGCAATGAGCAGTTCTTC. Amino acids: CASSLGKLAGGGNEQFF.

This clonotype has only a few counts. The chain employs TRBV7-2 and TRBJ2-7; 9 nucleotides agree with TRBD2. CDR1 and CDR2 (germline): SGHTA, FQGNSA. The CDR3 covers 15 residues. The J segment lost 1 base and the V segment lost 5 bases, leaving 6 bases of the junction unmatched. The CDR3 region is CASSPTSGLSYEQYF. The CDR3 coding sequence is TGTGCCAGCAGCCCCACTAGCGGGCTTTCCTACGAGCAGTACTTC.

The chain carries TRBV6-2 or TRBV6-3 and TRBJ2-5; 12 nucleotides agree with TRBD2. Per germline, CDR1 MNHEY and CDR2 SVGEGT. Trimming cost V 10 bases and J 2 bases; bases outside gene matches: 2. The CDR3 is 13 amino acids. CDR3 sequence reads: CATGLAGQETQYF. The CDR3 coding sequence is TGTGCCACCGGACTAGCGGGGCAAGAGACCCAGTACTTC.

The rearrangement uses TRBV18 and TRBJ2-7; weak D call: TRBD1 (5 bases). The CDR3 covers 15 residues. V was trimmed by 3 bases and J by 2 bases, leaving 14 bases between them. Germline V CDR1 and CDR2: KGHSH, LQKENI. The DNA for the CDR3 is TGTGCCAGCTCACCGTCCACAGGAAGGACCTACGAGCAGTACTTC. Protein product: CASSPSTGRTYEQYF.

The sample holds a few counts of this clonotype. The junction departs from germline at one end; a sequencing error may be responsible. V is TRBV7-7 and J is TRBJ2-1, with TRBD2 identical over 10 bases. The CDR3 runs 13 residues. In germline, CDR1 is SSHAT, CDR2 FNYEAQ (reference sequence). The CDR3 reads CASSASGGAEQFF. In DNA, the CDR3 is TGTGCTAGCAGCGCAAGCGGGGGGGCTGAGCAGTTCTTC.

The chain carries TRBV3-1 and TRBJ2-1; TRBD1 aligns across 8 bases. The CDR3 totals 13 residues. The germline gives CDR1 LGHDT, CDR2 YNNKEL (reference sequence). V gave up 6 bases and J gave up 8 bases; unmatched junction bases: 6. The CDR3 loop is CASRVGQGDEQFF. The CDR3 coding sequence is TGTGCCAGCAGAGTCGGACAGGGCGATGAGCAGTTCTTC.

The chain joins TRBV5-6 to TRBJ2-4; D is unclear. The J call may be wrong; the DNA end is better matched by TRBJ2-5. In germline, CDR1 is SGHDT, CDR2 YYEEEE. CDR3 length: 14 residues. The CDR3 nucleotides are TGTGCCAGCAGCTTGCAAGGATTCAGGGAGACCCAGTACTTC. The encoded protein is CASSLQGFRETQYF.

The table lists this clonotype with a few counts. The genes are TRBV7-2 and TRBJ2-7; unclear D gene. The J call could be wrong; TRBJ2-5 is a better fit for the DNA end. This CDR3 has 13 amino acids. CDR1 and CDR2 from the germline V gene are SGHTA and FQGNSA. CDR3 sequence: CASSLGRWETQYF. CDR3 in DNA: TGTGCCAGCAGCTTAGGGAGATGGGAGACCCAGTACTTC.

The chain joins TRBV7-2 to TRBJ2-7; TRBD1 matches 10 bases. V dropped 2 bases and J dropped 5; count of bases not matched to a gene: 6. This CDR3 has 15 amino acids. Germline loops: CDR1 SGHTA, CDR2 FQGNSA. DNA for the CDR3: TGTGCCAGCAGCTTAAGTCCCGGGACAGGGGACGAGCAGTACTTC. Protein: CASSLSPGTGDEQYF.

The rearrangement uses TRBV20-1 and TRBJ1-2; 7 bases map to TRBD1. The germline CDR1 and CDR2 sequences are DFQATT and SNEGSKA (reference sequence). The CDR3 has 15 amino acids. V dropped 1 base and J dropped 5; count of bases not matched to a gene: 10. CDR3 loop: CSARGDRDPVYGYTF. The CDR3 region has the DNA TGCAGTGCTAGAGGAGACAGGGACCCGGTGTATGGCTACACCTTC.

The chain links TRBV20-1 to TRBJ2-5, with D hard to call. Trimming removed 2 bases at V and 4 bases at J, with 20 bases between. Germline values: CDR1 DFQATT, CDR2 SNEGSKA (reference sequence). The CDR3 is made up of 16 amino acids. The CDR3 sequence: CSARLPAQSPRETQYF. DNA for the CDR3: TGCAGTGCTAGACTCCCCGCTCAGAGTCCCAGAGAGACCCAGTACTTC.

This clonotype was seen a few times. V usage is TRBV11-2 and J usage is TRBJ2-1; TRBD2 matches at 7 bases. V shed 4 bases, J shed 0 bases, and the junction held 18 bases outside the gene matches. CDR3 length equals 20 residues. Germline V lookup: CDR1 SGHAT, CDR2 FQNNGV. The CDR3 spells CASSSTPGLVSERSYNEQFF. DNA for the CDR3: TGTGCCAGCAGCTCCACCCCCGGACTAGTTTCTGAGCGCTCCTACAATGAGCAGTTCTTC.

The chain recombines TRBV20-1 with TRBJ2-1; D possibly corresponds to TRBD2 (7 bases). CDR3 length equals 14 residues. Trimming removed 4 bases from V and 3 bases from J, with 13 bases in between. The germline V gene has CDR1 DFQATT and CDR2 SNEGSKA (reference sequence). The CDR3: CSAIGGGVYNEQFF. The CDR3 coding sequence is TGCAGTGCTATTGGCGGGGGCGTCTACAATGAGCAGTTCTTC.

The chain joins TRBV7-2 to TRBJ2-1; D unresolved. Germline CDR1 is SGHTA and CDR2 is FQGNSA. This CDR3 region has 13 residues. V lost 4 bases and J lost 4, with 8 bases in between. The CDR3 protein is CASSSFLYNEQFF. The CDR3 nucleotides are TGTGCCAGCAGCTCCTTCCTATACAATGAGCAGTTCTTC.

The sample holds many counts of this clonotype. The rearrangement joins TRBV20-1 to TRBJ2-1; 8 positions agree with TRBD2. This CDR3 region has 13 residues. J gave up 9 bases and V 1 base, and 5 bases lay outside the gene matches. In germline, CDR1 is DFQATT, CDR2 SNEGSKA (reference sequence). The CDR3 DNA sequence: TGCAGTGCTAGAGCGGGGGGGCCTAGTGAGCAGTTCTTC. It encodes CSARAGGPSEQFF.

The chain uses TRBV5-6 and TRBJ2-7; tentative D call: TRBD1 (5 bases). The CDR3 loop spans 14 amino acids. The V gene's germline CDR1 is SGHDT and CDR2 YYEEEE. V gave up 1 base and J gave up 5 bases, with 13 bases separating them. In DNA form, the CDR3 reads TGTGCCAGCAGCTTGACAGGTTCGAACAACGAGCAGTACTTC. The encoded protein is CASSLTGSNNEQYF.

This clonotype came up a few times. The gene calls are TRBV7-9 and TRBJ2-7; TRBD1 matches 11 bases. Germline lookup yields CDR1 SEHNR and CDR2 FQNEAQ (reference sequence). CDR3 length equals 17 residues. V shed 5 bases and J 5 bases; nucleotides not matched to a gene: 14. The CDR3 here is CASSPKLPDRGHNEQYF. CDR3 nucleotides: TGTGCCAGCAGCCCGAAACTTCCGGACAGGGGGCATAACGAGCAGTACTTC.

This clonotype was counted a few times. The chain recombines TRBV20-1 with TRBJ2-3; TRBD2 is a possible D gene (6 bases). Trimming pared 6 bases from V and 4 bases from J, leaving 17 bases between. This CDR3 comprises 14 residues. Germline V gene lookup returns CDR1 DFQATT and CDR2 SNEGSKA (reference sequence). The CDR3, as DNA: TGCAGTGCAAACGGAGGGTGGGACGCAGATACGCAGTATTTT. The encoded protein is CSANGGWDADTQYF.

With respect to this clonotype: The junction and the germline gene differ at one end; a read error may be behind it. The chain joins TRBV12-3 or TRBV12-4 to TRBJ1-6; no clear D. The CDR3 consists of 14 residues. The CDR3 nucleotides read TGTGCCGGCAGTTTAGCCCCGGTGGATTCACCCCTCCACTTT. As protein: CAGSLAPVDSPLHF.

The chain employs TRBV10-2 and TRBJ1-6, with a tentative D call TRBD1 (6 bases). Germline V CDR1 and CDR2: WSHSY, SAAADI. Trimming stripped 6 bases from V and 8 bases from J, with 11 bases between. This CDR3 has 13 residues. The CDR3 DNA sequence: TGCGCCAGCAGGGACAGCAGGTATTCACCCCTCCACTTT. It is translated as CASRDSRYSPLHF.